These T cell receptor beta chains were read from a single sample in a study of T cells in Graves' hyperthyroidism and ophthalmopathy. MiXCR was run by TCRdb on the multiplex PCR reads, yielding one entry per CDR3 protein. The data hold around 250,000 distinct CDR3 sequences, with around 17% observed a single time. The sequencing input was blood. The receptors shown here come from a woman younger than 30 with Graves' ophthalmopathy. Each CDR3 is given with its conserved first and last residue. For some rows the clone size is stated as once, few or many, or as a class when expanded; others skip it.

cdr3_aa	clone_size	v_call	j_call
CASRLDSGSNSPLHF	many	TRBV6-1	TRBJ1-6
CASSTTGSSEAFF	many	TRBV2	TRBJ1-1
CASSLATSGITTETQYF	many	TRBV7-6	TRBJ2-5
CASSRTGTPDSYNSPLHF	many	TRBV11-3	TRBJ1-6
CASRSGGQETQYF	few	TRBV7-9	TRBJ2-5
CASSFTGGAGNEQFF	many	TRBV7-3	TRBJ2-1
CASSMRESNQPQHF	few	TRBV19	TRBJ1-5
CASSLNRGYTEAFF	many	TRBV5-1	TRBJ1-1
CASSPDRGGEQFF	.	TRBV3-1	TRBJ2-1
CASSRHMFQQGNTGELFF	many	TRBV4-1	TRBJ2-2
CASSRRANSGASTDTQYF	few	TRBV5-6	TRBJ2-3
CASSIGRRQGHEQYF	.	TRBV19	TRBJ2-7
CASSFSQSYGYTF	many	TRBV27	TRBJ1-2
CASSMRGGGQETQYF	many	TRBV12-3/TRBV12-4	TRBJ2-5
CASSRNRATEAFF	few	TRBV19	TRBJ1-1
CASNNIHRGKAEAFF	many	TRBV19	TRBJ1-1
CASSLRGTGNTEAFF	many	TRBV28	TRBJ1-1
CAISDQDYGYTF	once	TRBV10-3	TRBJ1-2
CASSSLQGAREQYF	many	TRBV5-8	TRBJ2-7
CATFAGTGGSRQPQHF	.	TRBV24-1	TRBJ1-5
CASTSGEYEQYF	many	TRBV2	TRBJ2-7
CASSSGPTNQPQHF	.	TRBV5-4	TRBJ1-5
CASSPLTQNNSPLHF	many	TRBV18	TRBJ1-6
CASSENMRRTGGSRQPQHF	.	TRBV6-1	TRBJ1-5
CASSPPGTELLRQYF	many	TRBV7-2	TRBJ2-7
CASSQVGSGGYGYTF	many	TRBV3-1	TRBJ1-2
CASSLQGQDAQPQHF	many	TRBV12-3/TRBV12-4	TRBJ1-5
CASFTTSGRYEQFF	.	TRBV2	TRBJ2-1
CASSRTGSTEAFF	many	TRBV6-2/TRBV6-3	TRBJ1-1
CASSDAGPGGETQYF	many	TRBV27	TRBJ2-5
CASSLTWPTGELFF	many	TRBV7-3	TRBJ2-2
CASSYSNPNYNEQFF	.	TRBV6-6	TRBJ2-1
CASSTPRDRYNYGYTF	.	TRBV6-1	TRBJ1-2
CAISEGAGGRAKNIQYF	many	TRBV10-3	TRBJ2-4